These T cell receptor beta chains were read from a single sample in a study of graft-versus-host responses after intestinal transplantation. Which antigens these TCRs recognize remains unknown. The repertoire was sequenced with immunoSEQ multiplex PCR; TCRdb's copy has only in-frame clones and lacks some. Here the sample spans nearly 95,000 clones, about 93% being singletons. This specimen was unstimulated CD8+ T cells sorted from spleen or lymph node cells, taken before intestinal transplant. All receptors come from a human donor who received an intestinal transplant. Each CDR3 is given with its conserved first and last residue. The D gene is left open where the match is weak. Clone size is given for some rows only: seen once, a few or many times, or a class if the clone is expanded.

v_call,clone_size,j_call,d_call,cdr3_aa,cdr3_nt
TRBV27,NA,TRBJ2-3,NA,CASSLGGSTDTQYF,TGTGCCAGCAGTTTAGGCGGGTCCACAGATACGCAGTATTTT
TRBV13,NA,TRBJ2-7,NA,CASSLNREQYF,TGTGCCAGCAGCTTAAACAGGGAGCAGTACTTC
TRBV27,NA,TRBJ1-5,NA,CASSLSGLNQPQHF,TGTGCCAGCAGTTTATCGGGACTCAATCAGCCCCAGCATTTT
TRBV27,NA,TRBJ2-1,NA,CASHTRWRGPYNEQFF,TGTGCCAGCCATACGCGGTGGCGGGGGCCGTACAATGAGCAGTTCTTC
TRBV6-5,NA,TRBJ1-1,NA,CASSYPTGNTEAFF,TGTGCCAGCAGTTACCCAACAGGGAACACTGAAGCTTTCTTT
TRBV30,NA,TRBJ1-1,TRBD1,CAWTGGLNTEAFF,TGTGCCTGGACAGGGGGCCTGAACACTGAAGCTTTCTTT
TRBV27,NA,TRBJ1-2,NA,CASSLSPDYGYTF,TGTGCCAGCAGTTTAAGTCCGGACTATGGCTACACCTTC
TRBV2,NA,TRBJ1-2,TRBD1,CASSSGTGGHYGYTF,TGTGCCAGCAGTTCGGGCACAGGGGGCCACTATGGCTACACCTTC
TRBV4-3,NA,TRBJ1-6,NA,CASSQVSGSPLHF,TGCGCCAGCAGCCAAGTGTCAGGTTCACCCCTCCACTTT
TRBV13,NA,TRBJ1-2,NA,CASSFGRGIFRGGQVSGYTF,TGTGCCAGCAGCTTCGGTAGGGGGATATTTCGGGGGGGCCAGGTGAGCGGCTACACCTTC
TRBV27,NA,TRBJ2-6,NA,CASSYRSSGANVLTF,TGTGCCAGCAGTTATAGAAGCTCTGGGGCCAACGTCCTGACTTTC
TRBV14,NA,TRBJ2-7,TRBD1,CASSFPGQGSQVQYF,TGTGCCAGCAGTTTCCCGGGACAGGGTTCCCAAGTGCAGTACTTC
TRBV7-2,NA,TRBJ2-5,TRBD2,CASSLARLAGEETQYF,TGTGCCAGCAGCTTAGCCAGACTAGCGGGGGAAGAGACCCAGTACTTC
TRBV7-9,once,TRBJ1-1,NA,CASSLSQGKMNTEAFF,TGTGCCAGCAGCTTAAGCCAGGGTAAGATGAACACTGAAGCTTTCTTT
TRBV9,once,TRBJ1-4,NA,CASSPNMGGRNEKLFF,TGTGCCAGCAGCCCCAACATGGGGGGAAGGAATGAAAAACTGTTTTTT
TRBV9,once,TRBJ1-2,TRBD1,CASSATGISLGYTF,TGTGCCAGCAGCGCGACAGGGATATCTCTTGGCTACACCTTC
TRBV29-1,NA,TRBJ2-1,TRBD2,CSVRSGALFSEQFF,TGCAGCGTTAGGAGCGGGGCCCTTTTCAGTGAGCAGTTCTTC
TRBV5-1,NA,TRBJ1-4,NA,CASGGGSGKLFF,TGCGCCAGCGGGGGGGGGTCAGGAAAACTGTTTTTT
TRBV4-1,NA,TRBJ2-7,TRBD1,CASSQRTGGNYEQYF,TGCGCCAGCAGCCAGCGGACAGGGGGTAACTACGAGCAGTACTTC
TRBV6-5,NA,TRBJ1-6,NA,CASSWVTDSYNSPLHF,TGTGCCAGCAGTTGGGTGACAGACTCCTATAATTCACCCCTCCACTTT